This T cell receptor beta chain was obtained from a study of blood T cell repertoires in COVID-19. Trimming took 0 bases from V and 4 from J, leaving 26 bases between them. In germline, CDR1 is MNHEY, CDR2 SVGEGT. CDR3 size: 20 residues. As handled by the study authors: Nucleated cell number was recorded as an estimate derived from reference gene primer amplification. TCRdb's table, derived via immunoSEQ multiplex PCR, lists solely in-frame clones and lacks some. V and J calls and clone size are copied from that table; D and trimming were computed from the DNA. The sample lists about 86,000 clones, approximately 88% occurring once.

The rearrangement links TRBV6-2 or TRBV6-3 to TRBJ2-3, with D maybe TRBD1 (6 bases). The sequenced material came from peripheral blood. The TCR originated in a woman aged 80 or older with active or convalescent COVID-19. CDR3 sequence reads: CASSYSILLGAGKIADTQYF. The CDR3, as DNA: TGTGCCAGCAGTTACTCGATTTTGTTGGGGGCAGGGAAGATCGCAGATACGCAGTATTTT.